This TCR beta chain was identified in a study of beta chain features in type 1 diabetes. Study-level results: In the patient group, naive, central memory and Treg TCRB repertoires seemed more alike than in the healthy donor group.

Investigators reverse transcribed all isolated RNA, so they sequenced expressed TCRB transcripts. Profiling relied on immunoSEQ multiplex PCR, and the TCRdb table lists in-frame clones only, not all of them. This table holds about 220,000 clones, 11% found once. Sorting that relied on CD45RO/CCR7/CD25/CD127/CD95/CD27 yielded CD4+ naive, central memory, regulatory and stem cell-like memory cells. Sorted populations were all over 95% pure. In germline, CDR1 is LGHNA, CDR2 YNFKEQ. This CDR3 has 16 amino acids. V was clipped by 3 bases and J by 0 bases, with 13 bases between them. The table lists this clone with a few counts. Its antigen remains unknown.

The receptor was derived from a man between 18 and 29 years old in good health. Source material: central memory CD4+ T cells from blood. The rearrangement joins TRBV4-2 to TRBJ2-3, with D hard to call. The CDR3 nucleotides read TGTGCCAGCAGCCAGGAATACAGATCTAGCACAGATACGCAGTATTTT. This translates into CASSQEYRSSTDTQYF.